This T cell receptor (beta chain) stems from a study of blood T cells in healthy people across ages. Study-wide points: For the donors, CMV status was unknown and possibly confounded expanded clonotype changes. Naive CD4+ cells and diversity were both higher in long-lived donors than in aged donors.

This CDR3 spans 14 amino acids. The V end was cut by 5 bases, the J end by 4 bases, with 15 bases between. CDR1 and CDR2 (germline): DFQATT, SNEGSKA (reference sequence). For the second PCR, which ran for about 6 to 11 cycles, a sample-barcoded 5' primer and a J-beta primer mix were used. TCRdb redid the calling of the 5' RACE reads with MiXCR, one entry per CDR3 protein. The table lists fewer than 750,000 distinct CDR3 sequences, roughly 48% of them singletons. Healthy Caucasian individuals from Russia aged roughly 6 to 90 served as donors. Total RNA extracted from each sample amounted to at least 5.5 micrograms. Comments on this clonotype: No antigen is known for it.

The J gene is TRBJ1-5, the V gene TRBV20-1; the D gene is possibly TRBD1 (5 bases). The receptor was isolated from a man aged 80 or over in good health. The sequenced sample was blood. In nucleotides, the CDR3 is TGCAGTGCTTATGCGAGGGGCGGGAATCAGCCCCAGCATTTT. Encoded protein: CSAYARGGNQPQHF.